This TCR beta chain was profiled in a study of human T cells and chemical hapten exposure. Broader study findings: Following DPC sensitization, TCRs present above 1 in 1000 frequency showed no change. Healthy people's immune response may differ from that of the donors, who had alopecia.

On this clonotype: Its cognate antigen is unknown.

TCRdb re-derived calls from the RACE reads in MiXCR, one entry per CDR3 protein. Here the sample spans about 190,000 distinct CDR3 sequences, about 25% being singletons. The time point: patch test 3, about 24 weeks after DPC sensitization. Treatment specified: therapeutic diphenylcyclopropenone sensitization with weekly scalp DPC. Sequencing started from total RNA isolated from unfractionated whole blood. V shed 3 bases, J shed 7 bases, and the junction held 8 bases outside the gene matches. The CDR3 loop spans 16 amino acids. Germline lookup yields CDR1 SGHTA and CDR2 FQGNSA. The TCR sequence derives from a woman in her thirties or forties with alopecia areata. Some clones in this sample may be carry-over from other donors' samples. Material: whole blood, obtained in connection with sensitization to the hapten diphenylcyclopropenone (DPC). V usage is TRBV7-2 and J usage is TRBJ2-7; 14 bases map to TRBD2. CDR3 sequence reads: CASSFYGLAGGSEQYF. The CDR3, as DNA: TGTGCCAGCAGCTTTTATGGACTAGCGGGAGGTAGTGAGCAGTACTTC.